These 13 T cell receptor beta chains originate from one sample sequenced in a study of radiotherapy plus CTLA-4 blockade in lung cancer. The repertoire was sequenced with immunoSEQ multiplex PCR; TCRdb's copy has only in-frame clones and lacks some. The table shows tens of thousands of clones, with 71% occurring only once. This sample comprised peripheral blood, obtained from a patient treated with radiotherapy plus ipilimumab. The receptors derive from a human donor with non-small cell lung cancer whose response to radiotherapy plus ipilimumab could not be evaluated.

CDR3 protein: CASRETGEAEALHF. The CDR3, as DNA: TGTGCCAGCAGGGAGACAGGCGAGGCGGAGGCCCTCCACTTT. V and J are TRBV2 and TRBJ1-6, with D perhaps TRBD1 (6 bases). V was shortened by 6 bases and J by 14 bases, with 20 bases between the two germline ends. CDR1 and CDR2 from the germline V gene are SNHLY and FYNNEI. The CDR3 sequence is 14 residues long.

This clone occurred once. The chain has TRBV5-1 and TRBJ2-1; D might be TRBD2 (6 bases). The CDR3 contains 16 residues. V dropped 0 bases and J dropped 2 bases, with 12 bases sitting between them. Germline loops: CDR1 SGHRS, CDR2 YFSETQ. The CDR3 here is CASSLGGGNPYNEQFF. Here the CDR3 DNA reads TGCGCCAGCAGCTTGGGAGGAGGGAACCCCTACAATGAGCAGTTCTTC.

The V gene is TRBV2, the J gene TRBJ2-3; tentative D call: TRBD1 (5 bases). Germline V gene sequence: CDR1 SNHLY, CDR2 FYNNEI. V lost 8 bases and J 7 bases, leaving 13 bases between the germline ends. CDR3 length equals 12 residues. CDR3 sequence: CASWQGANTQYF. The CDR3 DNA reads as TGTGCCAGCTGGCAGGGTGCGAATACGCAGTATTTT.

In its sample, this clone was seen once. The chain is built from TRBV15 and TRBJ2-3; TRBD1 is a possible D gene (6 bases). There are 16 residues in the CDR3. V lost 4 bases to trimming and J lost 1 base, with 15 bases between them. The germline V gene has CDR1 LNHNV and CDR2 YYDKDF (reference sequence). CDR3 sequence reads: CATSTRTHRGTDTQYF. The DNA for the CDR3 is TGTGCCACCAGCACGAGGACCCACAGGGGCACAGATACGCAGTATTTT. The variable domain in full, with the rest retrieved from reference TRBV15 and TRBJ2-3, is DAMVIQNPRYQVTQFGKPVTLSCSQTLNHNVMYWYQQKSSQAPKLLFHYYDKDFNNEADTPDNFQSRRPNTSFCFLDIRSPGLGDTAMYLCATSTRTHRGTDTQYFGPGTRLTVL.

The rearrangement uses TRBV2 and TRBJ2-4, with 7 positions matching TRBD1. This CDR3 has 14 residues. Germline-derived CDR1 and CDR2 are SNHLY and FYNNEI. With 3 bases clipped from V and 10 bases from J, the junction kept 9 bases outside the gene matches. The CDR3 coding sequence is TGTGCCAGCAGTGACTACTCGGCAGGGGGTATTCAGTACTTC. Translating it yields CASSDYSAGGIQYF.

The chain uses TRBV2 and TRBJ2-3; D not resolved. V lost 3 bases and J lost 5, with 18 bases in between. Looked up from germline, CDR1 is SNHLY and CDR2 is FYNNEI. The CDR3 spans 16 residues. The DNA for the CDR3 is TGTGCCAGCAGTGACCCCAACCTTTCTAGTGTAGATACGCAGTATTTT. Encoded protein: CASSDPNLSSVDTQYF.

This clone was seen only a few times. This chain links TRBV5-1 with TRBJ2-3; 8 bases agree with TRBD1. The ends lost 3 bases at V and 1 base at J; junction bases unmatched: 10. Germline V gives CDR1 SGHRS, CDR2 YFSETQ. The CDR3 extends over 17 amino acids. The CDR3: CASSWGRTGIGTDTQYF. The CDR3 nucleotides are TGCGCCAGCAGCTGGGGACGGACAGGGATCGGCACAGATACGCAGTATTTT.

The chain links TRBV4-3 to TRBJ1-4; D may be TRBD1 (5 bases). CDR1 and CDR2 from the germline V gene are LGHNA and YSLEER. CDR3 length: 15 amino acids. Between the trimmed V and J ends, which lost 3 bases and 1 base, there was a span of 9 bases. In DNA form, the CDR3 reads TGCGCCAGCAGCCAGACAGCCCGAACTAATGAAAAACTGTTTTTT. Its protein product is CASSQTARTNEKLFF.

The rearrangement links TRBV6-6 to TRBJ1-5; weak D call: TRBD1 (6 bases). This CDR3 has 15 amino acids. With 7 bases removed from V and 0 bases from J, the gap between germline ends came to 13 bases. The germline CDR1 and CDR2 sequences are MNHNY and SVGAGI (reference sequence). The CDR3 nucleotides read TGTGCCAGCACCGGACAGAGATATAGCAATCAGCCCCAGCATTTT. Its translation: CASTGQRYSNQPQHF.

The chain recombines TRBV6-5 with TRBJ2-5, with 8 bases identical to TRBD2. The germline gives CDR1 MNHEY, CDR2 SVGAGI. The CDR3 is 14 amino acids. V shed 2 bases, J shed 1 base, and the junction held 0 bases outside the gene matches. CDR3: CASSYAGGQETQYF. As DNA, the CDR3 is TGTGCCAGCAGTTACGCGGGAGGCCAAGAGACCCAGTACTTC.

V gene TRBV5-4 combines with J gene TRBJ2-1, with 8 nucleotides matching TRBD1. V shed 2 bases and J 5 bases; nucleotides not matched to a gene: 6. Germline V gives CDR1 SGHNT, CDR2 YYREEE (reference sequence). The CDR3 sequence is 15 residues long. This CDR3 is CASSFQGAGHNEQFF. DNA for the CDR3: TGTGCCAGCAGCTTCCAGGGGGCCGGACACAATGAGCAGTTCTTC.

This chain joins TRBV7-8 and TRBJ2-5, with 9 nucleotides matching TRBD1. The J call is in doubt because the DNA end fits TRBJ2-7 better. This CDR3 comprises 16 residues. Germline CDR1 and CDR2: SGHVS and FQNEAQ. The DNA for the CDR3 is TGTGCCAGCAGCACAACCGGGACAGGGAGAATCTACGAGCAGTACTTC. Its translation: CASSTTGTGRIYEQYF.

This chain uses TRBV15 with TRBJ1-5; D not resolved. V was cut by 0 bases and J by 6 bases, with 12 bases left in between. The CDR3 totals 15 residues. Germline-derived CDR1 and CDR2 are LNHNV and YYDKDF (reference sequence). For the CDR3, the DNA is TGTGCCACCAGCAGAGATGTGGGTAGCGGTCAGCCCCAGCATTTT. Translating gives CATSRDVGSGQPQHF.